A single T cell receptor (beta chain) is shown here with its context. Its antigen is currently unknown. Germline lookup yields CDR1 LNHDA and CDR2 SQIVND (reference sequence). This CDR3 is 16 amino acids long. The ends lost 6 bases at V and 0 bases at J; junction bases unmatched: 7. This sample is drawn from a study of T cells in localized non-small cell lung cancer. Whole-study findings and limits: Median detection of top 100 tumor clones in adjacent lung was about 60 clones. With higher T cell density in blood came longer overall survival. Tumor trailed uninvolved adjacent lung in T cell clonality, which peaked there.

This table comes from immunoSEQ multiplex PCR, and its TCRdb copy is limited to in-frame clones, with some not included. The sample contains under 40,000 clones, approximately 80% of which appear only once. Sequenced material: peripheral blood, taken before any cancer treatment. The sequence was obtained from a male donor older than 55 with stage II squamous cell lung carcinoma. The chain carries TRBV19 and TRBJ2-3; 9 bases align to TRBD1. The CDR3 protein is CASSAGQGTSTDTQYF. Written as DNA, the CDR3 is TGTGCCAGTAGCGCGGGACAGGGTACCAGCACAGATACGCAGTATTTT.